The T cell receptor (beta chain) under discussion was sequenced for a study of immune evolution from preneoplasia to lung adenocarcinoma. Study-wide context: HLA loss of heterozygosity: 6% to 7.5% AIS, over 12% MIA, 30% to 35% ADC, none AAH. Study-level findings and limits: Top clone share appeared to fall from AAH through AIS, MIA, adenocarcinoma. Later-stage lesions seemingly showed higher T cell density and diversity than normal lung.

Clones were sequenced by immunoSEQ multiplex PCR, and TCRdb holds only the in-frame ones, with some missing. The sample records 11,000 to 15,000 clones, 70% to 90% being singletons. To note about this clone: What it binds is not known.

The V gene's germline CDR1 is LNHNV and CDR2 YYDKDF (reference sequence). The CDR3 has 13 amino acids. With 2 bases clipped from V and 6 bases from J, the junction kept 3 bases outside the gene matches. The origin of this receptor is a person aged 65-85 years with lung adenocarcinoma. The source material was FFPE minimally invasive lung adenocarcinoma tissue. The V and J genes are TRBV15 and TRBJ1-2; 7 bases fit TRBD1. For the CDR3, the DNA is TGTGCCACCAGCAGATTCGGACAGGATGGCTACACCTTC. Amino acids: CATSRFGQDGYTF.